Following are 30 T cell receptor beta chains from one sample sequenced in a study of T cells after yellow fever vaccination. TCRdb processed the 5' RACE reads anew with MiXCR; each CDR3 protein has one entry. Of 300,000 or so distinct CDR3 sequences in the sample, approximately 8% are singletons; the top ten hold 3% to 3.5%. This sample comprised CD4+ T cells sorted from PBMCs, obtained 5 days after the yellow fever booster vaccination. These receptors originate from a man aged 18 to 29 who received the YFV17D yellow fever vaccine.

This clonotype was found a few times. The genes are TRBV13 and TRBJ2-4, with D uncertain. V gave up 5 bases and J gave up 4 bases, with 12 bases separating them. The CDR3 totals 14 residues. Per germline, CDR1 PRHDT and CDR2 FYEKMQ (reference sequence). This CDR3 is CASSEGGPKNIQYF. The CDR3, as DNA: TGTGCCAGCAGCGAAGGTGGGCCAAAAAACATTCAGTACTTC.

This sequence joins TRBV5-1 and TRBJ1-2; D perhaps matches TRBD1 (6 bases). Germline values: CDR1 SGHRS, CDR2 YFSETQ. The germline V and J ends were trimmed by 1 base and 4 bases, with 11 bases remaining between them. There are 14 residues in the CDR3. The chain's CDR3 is CASSLKGEPYGYTF. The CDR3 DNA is TGCGCCAGCAGCTTGAAGGGGGAACCCTATGGCTACACCTTC.

Here the CDR3 DNA reads TGTGCCTGGAGTGTACTGACCTATGGCTACACCTTC. Amino acids: CAWSVLTYGYTF. The J gene is TRBJ1-2, the V gene TRBV30; D remains ambiguous. The CDR3 contains 12 residues. Germline lookup yields CDR1 GTSNPN and CDR2 SVGIG (reference sequence). V lost 0 bases and J lost 4, with 6 bases in between.

Written as DNA, the CDR3 is TGCAGCGCCCGACAGGGGGTAAGCAATCAGCCCCAGCATTTT. Its translation: CSARQGVSNQPQHF. V is TRBV29-1 and J is TRBJ1-5; 9 bases align to TRBD1. Per the germline V gene, CDR1 is SQVTM and CDR2 is ANQGSEA. The ends lost 7 bases at V and 1 base at J; junction bases unmatched: 5. The CDR3 totals 14 residues. Complete variable domain (other parts from reference TRBV29-1 and TRBJ1-5): SAVISQKPSRDICQRGTSLTIQCQVDSQVTMMFWYRQQPGQSLTLIATANQGSEATYESGFVIDKFPISRPNLTFSTLTVSNMSPEDSSIYLCSARQGVSNQPQHFGDGTRLSIL.

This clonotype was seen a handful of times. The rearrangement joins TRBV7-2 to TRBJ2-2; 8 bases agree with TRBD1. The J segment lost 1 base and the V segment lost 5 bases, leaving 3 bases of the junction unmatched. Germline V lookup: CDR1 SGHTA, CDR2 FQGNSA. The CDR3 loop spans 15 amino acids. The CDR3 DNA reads TGTGCCAGCAGCACACAGGGGGGGAACACCGGGGAGCTGTTTTTT. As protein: CASSTQGGNTGELFF.

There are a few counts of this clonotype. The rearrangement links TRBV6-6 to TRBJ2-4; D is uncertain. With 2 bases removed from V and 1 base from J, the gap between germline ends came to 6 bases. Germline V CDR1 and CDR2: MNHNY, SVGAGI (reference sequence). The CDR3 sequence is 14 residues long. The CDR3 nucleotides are TGTGCCAGCAGTTACGGTGACGCCAAAAACATTCAGTACTTC. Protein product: CASSYGDAKNIQYF.

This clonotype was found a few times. In nucleotides, the CDR3 is TGTGCCAGCAGTTCCGGAAGGGGGGCTGGTGGAAACACCATATATTTT. Protein sequence: CASSSGRGAGGNTIYF. This chain joins TRBV12-3 or TRBV12-4 and TRBJ1-3, with a weak D call TRBD1 (6 bases). Trimming removed 4 bases at V and 3 bases at J, with 16 bases between. This CDR3 comprises 16 residues.

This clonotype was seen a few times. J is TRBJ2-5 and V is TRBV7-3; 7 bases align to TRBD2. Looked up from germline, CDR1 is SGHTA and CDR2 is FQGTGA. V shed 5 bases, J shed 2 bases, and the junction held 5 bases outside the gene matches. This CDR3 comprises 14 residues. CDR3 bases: TGTGCCAGCAGCCTAAACGGGGGGCAAGAGACCCAGTACTTC. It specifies CASSLNGGQETQYF. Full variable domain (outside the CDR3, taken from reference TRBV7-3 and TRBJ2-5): GAGVSQTPSNKVTEKGKYVELRCDPISGHTALYWYRQSLGQGPEFLIYFQGTGAADDSGLPNDRFFAVRPEGSVSTLKIQRTERGDSAVYLCASSLNGGQETQYFGPGTRLLVL.

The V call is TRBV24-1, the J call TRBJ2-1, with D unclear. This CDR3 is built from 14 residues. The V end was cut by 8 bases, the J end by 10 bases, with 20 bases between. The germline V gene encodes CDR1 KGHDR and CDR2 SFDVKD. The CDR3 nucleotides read TGTGCCACCATGGTCGGGTGGAGCCGACGCGAGCAGTTCTTC. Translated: CATMVGWSRREQFF.

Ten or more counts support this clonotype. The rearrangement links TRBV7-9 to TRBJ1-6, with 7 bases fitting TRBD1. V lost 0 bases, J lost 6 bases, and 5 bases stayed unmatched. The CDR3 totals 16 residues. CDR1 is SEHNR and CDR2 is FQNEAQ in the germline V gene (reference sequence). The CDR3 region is CASSLALAGGNSPLHF. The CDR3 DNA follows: TGTGCCAGCAGCTTAGCGTTGGCAGGGGGTAATTCACCCCTCCACTTT.

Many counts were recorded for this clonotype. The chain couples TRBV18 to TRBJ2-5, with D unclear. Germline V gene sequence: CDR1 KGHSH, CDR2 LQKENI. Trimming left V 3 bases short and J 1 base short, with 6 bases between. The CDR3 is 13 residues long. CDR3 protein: CASSPNSQETQYF. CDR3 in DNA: TGTGCCAGCTCACCGAACAGCCAAGAGACCCAGTACTTC.

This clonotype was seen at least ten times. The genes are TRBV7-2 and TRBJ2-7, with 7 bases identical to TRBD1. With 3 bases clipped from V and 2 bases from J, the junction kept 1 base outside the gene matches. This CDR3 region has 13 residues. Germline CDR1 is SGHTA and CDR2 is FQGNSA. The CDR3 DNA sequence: TGTGCCAGCAGCTTCGGACAGGCCTACGAGCAGTACGTC. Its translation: CASSFGQAYEQYV.

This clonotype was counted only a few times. As DNA, the CDR3 is TGTGCCAGCACCGCGCGGGAAGGGGGTGGTTATGGCTACACCTTC. Translating it yields CASTAREGGGYGYTF. This chain joins TRBV6-6 and TRBJ1-2; a possible D gene is TRBD1 (6 bases). Germline CDR1 reads MNHNY; CDR2 reads SVGAGI (reference sequence). The CDR3 spans 15 residues. Trimming removed 7 bases from V and 5 bases from J, with 20 bases in between.

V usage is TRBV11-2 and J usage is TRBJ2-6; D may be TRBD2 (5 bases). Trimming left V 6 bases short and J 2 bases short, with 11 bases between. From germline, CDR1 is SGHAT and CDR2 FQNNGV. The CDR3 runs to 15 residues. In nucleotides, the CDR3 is TGTGCCAGCAGGCGTCCCGGGGCTGGGGCCAACGTCCTGACTTTC. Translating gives CASRRPGAGANVLTF.

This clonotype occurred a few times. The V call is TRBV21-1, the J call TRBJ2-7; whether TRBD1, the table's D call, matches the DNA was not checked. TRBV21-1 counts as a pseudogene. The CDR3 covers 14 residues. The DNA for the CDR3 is TGTGCCAGCAGCAAAACCCGGGGGGGTTTCTTGCTCTACGTC. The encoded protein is CASSKTRGGFLLYV.

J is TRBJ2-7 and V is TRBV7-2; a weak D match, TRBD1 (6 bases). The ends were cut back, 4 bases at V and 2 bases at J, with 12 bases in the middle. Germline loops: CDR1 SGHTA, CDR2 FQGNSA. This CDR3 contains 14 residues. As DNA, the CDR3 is TGTGCCAGCAGCTCCAGACAGGATACCTACGAGCAGTACGTC. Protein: CASSSRQDTYEQYV.

The CDR3 sequence is CASSFLQGANEAFF. The CDR3 region has the DNA TGTGCCAGCAGTTTTTTACAGGGGGCAAATGAAGCTTTCTTT. The V gene is TRBV6-6, the J gene TRBJ1-1; TRBD1 aligns across 9 bases. CDR3 length equals 14 residues. The junction had 7 bases not matched to a gene; V was cut back by 4 bases and J by 7 bases. Germline lookup yields CDR1 MNHNY and CDR2 SVGAGI (reference sequence).

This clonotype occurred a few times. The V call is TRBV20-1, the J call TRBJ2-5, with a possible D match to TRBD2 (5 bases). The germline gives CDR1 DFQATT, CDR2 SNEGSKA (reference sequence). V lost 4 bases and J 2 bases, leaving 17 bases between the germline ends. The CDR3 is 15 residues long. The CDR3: CSAILASWGQETQYF. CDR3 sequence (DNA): TGCAGTGCTATCCTAGCCAGCTGGGGTCAAGAGACCCAGTACTTC.

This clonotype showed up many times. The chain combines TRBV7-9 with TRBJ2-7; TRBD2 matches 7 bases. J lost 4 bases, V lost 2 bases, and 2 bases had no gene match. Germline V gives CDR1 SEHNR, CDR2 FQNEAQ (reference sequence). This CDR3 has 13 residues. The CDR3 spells CASSLSGGYEQYF. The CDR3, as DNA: TGTGCCAGCAGCTTATCCGGGGGGTACGAGCAGTACTTC.

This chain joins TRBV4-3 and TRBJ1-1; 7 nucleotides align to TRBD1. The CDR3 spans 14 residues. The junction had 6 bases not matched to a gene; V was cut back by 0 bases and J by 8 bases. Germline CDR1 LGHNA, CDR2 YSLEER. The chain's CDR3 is CASSQDVRGPEAFF. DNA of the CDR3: TGCGCCAGCAGCCAAGACGTAAGGGGGCCGGAAGCTTTCTTT.

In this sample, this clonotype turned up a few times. The CDR3 DNA sequence: TGTGCCTGGAGCCGGGACAGGGGGCCTCCAATGGGTGAAGCTTTCTTT. Translating it yields CAWSRDRGPPMGEAFF. The V and J genes are TRBV30 and TRBJ1-1, with TRBD1 matching over 12 bases. The CDR3 is 16 residues long. The trim removed 3 bases at V and 7 bases at J, leaving 12 bases unmatched. Looked up from germline, CDR1 is GTSNPN and CDR2 is SVGIG (reference sequence).

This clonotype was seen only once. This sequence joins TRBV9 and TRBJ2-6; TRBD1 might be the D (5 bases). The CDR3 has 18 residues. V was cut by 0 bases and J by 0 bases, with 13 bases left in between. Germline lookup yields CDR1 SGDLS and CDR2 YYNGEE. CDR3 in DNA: TGTGCCAGCAGCGTAGGGGAAGGGGCTATCTCTGGGGCCAACGTCCTGACTTTC. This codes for CASSVGEGAISGANVLTF.

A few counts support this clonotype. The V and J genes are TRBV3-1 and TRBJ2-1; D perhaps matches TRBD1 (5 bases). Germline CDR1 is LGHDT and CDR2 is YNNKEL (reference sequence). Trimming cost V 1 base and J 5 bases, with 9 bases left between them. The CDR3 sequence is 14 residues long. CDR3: CASSQGTMNNEQFF. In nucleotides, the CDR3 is TGTGCCAGCAGCCAAGGGACAATGAACAATGAGCAGTTCTTC.

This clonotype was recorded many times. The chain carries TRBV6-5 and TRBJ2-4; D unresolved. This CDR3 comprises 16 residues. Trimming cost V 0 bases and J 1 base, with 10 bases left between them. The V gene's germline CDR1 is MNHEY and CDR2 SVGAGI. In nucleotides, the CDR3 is TGTGCCAGCAGTTACTCCCCAGACAAGGCCAAAAACATTCAGTACTTC. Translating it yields CASSYSPDKAKNIQYF.

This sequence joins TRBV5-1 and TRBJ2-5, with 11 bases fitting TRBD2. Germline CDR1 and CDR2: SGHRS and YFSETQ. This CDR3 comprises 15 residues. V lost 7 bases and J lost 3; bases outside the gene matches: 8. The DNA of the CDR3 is TGCGCCAGCGGTCGACTAGCGGGGCGAGAAGAGACCCAGTACTTC. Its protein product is CASGRLAGREETQYF.

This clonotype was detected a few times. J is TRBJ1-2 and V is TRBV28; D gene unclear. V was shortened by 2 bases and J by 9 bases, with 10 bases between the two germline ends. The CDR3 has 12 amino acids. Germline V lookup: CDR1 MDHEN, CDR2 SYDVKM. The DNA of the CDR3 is TGTGCCAGCAGTTTACGTCAAGTAAGCTACACCTTC. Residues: CASSLRQVSYTF.

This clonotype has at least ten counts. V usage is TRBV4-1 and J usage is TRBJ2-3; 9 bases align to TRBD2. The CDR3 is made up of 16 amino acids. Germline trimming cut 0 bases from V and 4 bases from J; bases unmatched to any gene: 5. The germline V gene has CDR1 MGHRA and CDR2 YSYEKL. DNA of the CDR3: TGCGCCAGCAGCCAAGAAGCGGGGGGCTACGCAGATACGCAGTATTTT. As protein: CASSQEAGGYADTQYF.

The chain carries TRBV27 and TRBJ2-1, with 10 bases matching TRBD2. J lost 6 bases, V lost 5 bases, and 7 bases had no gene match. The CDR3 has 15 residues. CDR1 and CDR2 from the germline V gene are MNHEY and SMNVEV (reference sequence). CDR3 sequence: CASSKRLAGFNEQFF. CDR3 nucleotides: TGTGCCAGCAGTAAGAGACTAGCGGGTTTCAATGAGCAGTTCTTC.

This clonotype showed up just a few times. CDR3 DNA sequence: TGTGCCAGCACCGAAGAGGGACAGTACCAAGAGACCCAGTACTTC. It specifies CASTEEGQYQETQYF. The rearrangement uses TRBV6-2 or TRBV6-3 and TRBJ2-5; TRBD1 aligns across 7 bases. V dropped 7 bases and J dropped 0; count of bases not matched to a gene: 8. Germline V gene data show CDR1 as MNHEY and CDR2 as SVGEGT. The CDR3 is 15 amino acids.

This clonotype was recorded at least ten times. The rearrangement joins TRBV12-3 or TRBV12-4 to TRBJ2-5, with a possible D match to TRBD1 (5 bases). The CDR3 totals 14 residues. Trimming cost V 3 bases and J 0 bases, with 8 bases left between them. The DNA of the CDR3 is TGTGCCAGCAGTTTGACAGAGCACCAAGAGACCCAGTACTTC. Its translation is CASSLTEHQETQYF.